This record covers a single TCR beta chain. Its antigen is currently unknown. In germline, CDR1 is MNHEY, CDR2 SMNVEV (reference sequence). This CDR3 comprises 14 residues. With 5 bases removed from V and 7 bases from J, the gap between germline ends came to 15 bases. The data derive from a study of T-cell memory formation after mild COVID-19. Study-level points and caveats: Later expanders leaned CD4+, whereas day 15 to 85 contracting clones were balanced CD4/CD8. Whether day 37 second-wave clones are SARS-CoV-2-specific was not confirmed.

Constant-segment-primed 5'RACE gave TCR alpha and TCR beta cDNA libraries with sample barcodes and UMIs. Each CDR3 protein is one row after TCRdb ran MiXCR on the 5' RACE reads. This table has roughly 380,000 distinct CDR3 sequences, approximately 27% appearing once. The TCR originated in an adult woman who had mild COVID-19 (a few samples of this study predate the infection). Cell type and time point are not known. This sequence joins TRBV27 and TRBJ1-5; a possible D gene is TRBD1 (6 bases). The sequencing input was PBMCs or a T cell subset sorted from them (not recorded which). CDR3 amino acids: CASSLTQGWQPQHF. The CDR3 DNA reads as TGTGCCAGCAGTCTAACACAGGGTTGGCAGCCCCAGCATTTT.